The clone carrying this TCR beta chain has more than one count but fewer than ten. The data were taken from a study of regulatory T cells in long-lasting Graves disease. Time point meaning: newly diagnosed GD, antithyroid drugs for less than 3 months. Isolated PBMC RNA provided the starting material for the TCR library. In germline, CDR1 is MNHEY, CDR2 SMNVEV (reference sequence). CDR3 size: 16 residues. Between the trimmed V and J ends, which lost 6 bases and 9 bases, there was a span of 24 bases. CDR3-region Arm-PCR and iRepertoire HTBI primers produced the TCR beta libraries. In TCRdb, the multiplex PCR reads were re-called with MiXCR into one record per CDR3 protein. This table holds roughly 510,000 distinct CDR3 sequences, 15% to 20% found once. The sample was also linked to a second study, of T cells in Graves' hyperthyroidism and ophthalmopathy. That work states: Blood shared most expanded thyroid clonotypes above 0.001.

The rearrangement uses TRBV27 and TRBJ2-1; perhaps TRBD2 as D (5 bases). Source: peripheral blood mononuclear cells (PBMCs), taken at new diagnosis, from a patient treated with antithyroid drugs. This sequence was found in a man between 18 and 29 years old with Graves disease. CDR3 sequence (DNA): TGTGCCAGCAGCCAGACGGGTGTGAGCGGCCCGGGTGAGCAGTTCTTC. Amino acid sequence: CASSQTGVSGPGEQFF.